The TCR beta chain under discussion was sequenced for a study of cytomegalovirus exposure and HLA in healthy donors (TCRdb year 2017). About the study as a whole: According to an earlier analysis of several hundred of the donors, about 190 million T cells yielded some 110 million unique TCR beta sequences and 276 Gb of sequence data. An early release covering over 500 HLA-typed donors comprised roughly 300 gigabases of sequencing data and approximately 85 million unique TCR sequences. Among the approximately 420 genotyped donors, about 83% belonged to the genetic ancestry cluster associated with self-reported Caucasian donors. The study aimed to test whether cataloging public T cell receptors could reveal signatures of past pathogen exposure. The study used immunosequencing to profile the T cell repertoires of approximately 640 subjects and linked those repertoires to cytomegalovirus serostatus. Along with the roughly 670-subject first cohort, a separate validation cohort of over a hundred different subjects was used. The study combined high-throughput TCR immunosequencing, statistical association of individual TCRs with disease status, and machine learning to predict cytomegalovirus infection status. To study patterns of TCR occurrence, a later analysis re-analyzed previously published TCR beta repertoires from just over 650 donors and added high-resolution HLA genotyping. Rather than using new phenotypic data, the later analysis identified candidate immune exposures from TCR beta sequences and from how often those sequences occurred across donors. An earlier analysis of several hundred of the donors applied high-throughput TCR beta sequencing to assess whether each TCR beta V gene segment acted as functional or pseudogenic. Donor age, sex, ethnicity and CMV serostatus were collected together with the repertoire data. In a later genetic analysis, genome-wide SNP genotypes for about three fifths of the roughly 670 donors were used, and that subset was treated as a discovery cohort. Every discovery cohort repertoire had been produced on one sequencing platform. HLA typing covered class I and class II loci at four-digit resolution. Typing coverage differed by locus: A, B, C, DRB1 and DQB1 were typed in about 620-630 donors, DQA1 in 522, DPA1 in some 570, and DPB1 in approximately 450. A few DR-DQ haplotypes were handled as single units for association and clustering because linkage in the cohort was strong. Across approximately 400 genotyped donors of the cohort, an average of roughly 230,000 unique TCR beta nucleotide sequences per donor were sequenced, and 15% to 20% of those sequences were non-productive. The paper as a whole reports these results and caveats: Most CMV-associated TCR beta chains appeared to be HLA-restricted in a later analysis, and the HLA associations seemed to be driven largely by CMV exposure. The study listed 164 TCR beta chains as associated with cytomegalovirus. Sequencing depth was assumed to be roughly uniform across donors in the presence/absence analyses, though that assumption may not hold. In a later analysis, HLA-associated TCR beta chains showed more clonal expansion and lower generation probabilities than non-associated chains that were equally common. Correlated functional status among segregating V segments might reflect linkage disequilibrium, but an unknown experimental factor could not be ruled out. When HLA alleles, especially DR and DQ, strongly co-occurred, TCR associations were difficult to assign to individual alleles. Compared with the approximately 670-donor mean, donors in an Asian-associated ancestry cluster had fewer N-insertions in productive TCRs, according to a later genetic analysis. V-gene and J-gene trimming of TCR beta chains was associated with a missense DCLRE1C variant in a later genetic analysis, and the association was replicated in an independent cohort. The classifier was reported to diagnose cytomegalovirus status with high specificity and sensitivity in both the original cohort and the validation cohort. HLA typing was unavailable for some donors at each locus, so association tests used only the typed subset. A further reported finding was that TCR beta sequences accurately predicted the HLA-A and HLA-B alleles for most subjects in the first cohort. In a later analysis, several top co-occurrence clusters were reported to appear linked to parvovirus B19, influenza, CMV and Epstein-Barr virus. The 87-base-pair reads could not distinguish some IMGT-functional V segments, including TRBV6-2 and TRBV6-3, so those segments were excluded. While some public TCRs were present in many individuals, most TCR sequences turned up only very rarely across donors. This cohort had only TCR beta chains sequenced, and the lack of alpha or paired-chain data limited which features could be detected. Because counts were too low, around 18 rarely observed V segments, including chromosome 9 orphons, were left out of the earlier analysis of some 600 of the donors. The sequencing pipeline was judged likely to have produced a cluster of highly shared sequence variants as a technical artifact. CMV serostatus was the only immune exposure information available for the cohort. At a false discovery rate of 0.05, a later analysis linked some 17,000 TCR beta sequences to specific HLA alleles. In an earlier analysis of more than 450 of the donors, most TCR beta V segments were observed in productive rearrangements about 87% or about 30% of the time, broadly matching IMGT annotations. In vitro tests confirmed that three of the cytomegalovirus-associated TCR beta chains recognize cytomegalovirus antigens. The authors suggested that the approach could potentially be extended to other disease states and immunological phenotypes. A later analysis found that TCR association rates varied across HLA loci, with DRB1 alleles showing the most associated TCRs and HLA-C alleles the fewest.

Reading from cysteine to phenylalanine, the CDR3 counts 13 amino acids. Only the CDR3 part of the read is kept: 39 bases, read in frame from the first base. V is reduced by 4 bases and J by 2 bases, leaving a spacing of 10 bases between them. The germline V gene encodes CDR1 SQVTM and CDR2 ANQGSEA. The cohort was made up of several hundred healthy bone marrow donors. Cohort members were all nominally healthy when sampled, although unrecorded immune exposures were likely present. The donor tested CMV seronegative and was one of the 352 seronegative cohort members. Each donor provided a peripheral blood sample, and peripheral blood mononuclear cells were used for TCR beta sequencing. The Qiagen DNeasy Blood Extraction Kit was used to extract genomic DNA from the blood cell samples. Library construction relied on the immunoSEQ multiplex PCR assay. A mixture of 60 forward primers for TCR Vbeta segments and 13 reverse primers for TCR Jbeta segments was used in the multiplex PCR. A multiplex PCR assay on genomic DNA amplified the CDR3 region of rearranged TCR beta genes. On the Illumina HiSeq System, the amplified TCR beta libraries were sequenced as 87-base-pair reads. The study's processing was this. Across the 700 or so repertoires, a later analysis counted around 80 million unique TCR beta chains, 9.5 million to 13 million of which were shared by at least two donors. To remove PCR and sequencing errors, raw reads were error-corrected and collapsed into unique sequences using a nearest-neighbor algorithm that merged closely related sequences. Alignment of CDR3 sequences to IMGT reference sequences was used to assign V, D and J gene segments. For a sequence to be retained, a match of at least six nucleotides was required to both a V gene segment and a J gene segment. A rearrangement was called productive if the CDR3 had no stop codons and remained in frame with V and J, and every other rearrangement was called non-productive. CDR3 was defined according to IMGT convention as the region running from the second conserved V-encoded cysteine to the conserved J-encoded phenylalanine. The earlier analysis of more than 450 of the donors excluded sequences that lacked an unambiguous match to a single V gene segment. An earlier analysis of under 750 of the donors called V segments functional above 56.7% productive rearrangements and segregating when the between-donor standard deviation exceeded 5%. A statistical classification framework was built for diagnosing cytomegalovirus status from the catalog of TCR beta chain sequences. A later analysis assigned V and J genes by comparing TCR nucleotide sequences with IMGT/GENE-DB human TR gene sequences. Using the TCRdist pipeline, a later analysis assigned CDR3 sequences along with most-parsimonious VDJ recombination scenarios. A later analysis defined each TCR beta chain by its CDR3 amino acid sequence plus V-gene family, and excluded reads lacking a unique V-gene family. In a later analysis, several hundred highly shared, low-generation-probability nucleotide sequences were removed to address suspected cross-contamination and a sequencing artifact. A later analysis calculated a clonal expansion index for each public chain from normalized within-repertoire ranks of inferred template counts. In a later analysis, generation probabilities were computed with a VDJ recombination model fitted to out-of-frame rearrangements, and the resulting probabilities were checked against IGoR. Hypergeometric tests were used in a later analysis to score TCR-TCR, TCR-HLA and TCR-CMV co-occurrence, with a repertoire-size bias correction applied to the TCR pairs. To estimate false discovery rates, a later analysis permuted the HLA or CMV assignments 20 times. In a later analysis, co-occurring TCRs were grouped using DBSCAN, and TCRdist sequence similarity was added for clustering within HLA-allele-positive subsets. Repertoires with fewer than 30,000 or more than 120,000 public chains, plus five repertoires with anomalous nucleotide sharing, were excluded from co-occurrence clustering. This immuneACCESS table, as held by TCRdb, lists in-frame sequences with V and J called but not all clones. Of the missing ones, under half trace to an unresolved V gene in checked studies; the others have no known cause. V and J calls plus clone size are reproduced from that table; the DNA served to infer D and trimming. Here the sample has around 130,000 clones; around 83% occur a single time. The leading ten clones occupy under 3.5% of the sample.

This clone was recorded once. Its antigen is currently not known. No base quality values were provided; no much bigger clone lies one nucleotide off. The origin of this receptor is a man aged 50 to 59 in good health and CMV-seronegative. The chain joins TRBV29-1 to TRBJ2-3, with the D gene call left open. Material for sequencing was PBMCs. CDR3 reads: CSVVTTLTDTQYF. The nucleotide sequence reads TGCAGCGTTGTCACTACCCTCACAGATACGCAGTATTTT.